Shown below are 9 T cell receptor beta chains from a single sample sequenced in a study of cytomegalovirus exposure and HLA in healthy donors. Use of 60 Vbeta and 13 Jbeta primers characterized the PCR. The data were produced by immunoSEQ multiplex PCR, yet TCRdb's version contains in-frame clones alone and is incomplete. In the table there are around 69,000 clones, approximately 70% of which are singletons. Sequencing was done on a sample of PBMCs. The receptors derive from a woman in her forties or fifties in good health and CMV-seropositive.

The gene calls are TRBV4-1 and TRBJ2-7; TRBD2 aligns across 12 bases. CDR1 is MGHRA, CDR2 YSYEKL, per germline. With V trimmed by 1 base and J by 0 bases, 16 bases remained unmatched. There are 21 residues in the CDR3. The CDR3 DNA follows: TGCGCCAGCAGCCAAGTTCGGCCTAGCGGGAGGGCCTCTCTTGGCTCCTACGAGCAGTACTTC. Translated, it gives CASSQVRPSGRASLGSYEQYF.

The CDR3 is CASANPTRGRGGYTF. The DNA for the CDR3 is TGTGCTAGTGCAAACCCTACCAGGGGGCGTGGAGGCTACACCTTC. V and J are TRBV12-5 and TRBJ1-2; 8 bases line up with TRBD1. This CDR3 has 15 residues. In germline, CDR1 is LGHNT, CDR2 FRNRAP. Trimming cost V 7 bases and J 8 bases; bases outside gene matches: 15.

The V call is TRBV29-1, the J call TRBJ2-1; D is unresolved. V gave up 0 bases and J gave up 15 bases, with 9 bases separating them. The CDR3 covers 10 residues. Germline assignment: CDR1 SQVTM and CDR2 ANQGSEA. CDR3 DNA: TGCAGCGTTGAAGATGGCTCTGGGTTCTTC. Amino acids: CSVEDGSGFF.

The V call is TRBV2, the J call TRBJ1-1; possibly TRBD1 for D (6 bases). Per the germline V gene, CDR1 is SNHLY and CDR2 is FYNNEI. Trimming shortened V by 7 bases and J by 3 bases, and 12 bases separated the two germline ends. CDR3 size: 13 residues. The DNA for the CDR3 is TGTGCCAGCACCAGCGAGGGGGACACTGAAGCTTTCTTT. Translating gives CASTSEGDTEAFF.

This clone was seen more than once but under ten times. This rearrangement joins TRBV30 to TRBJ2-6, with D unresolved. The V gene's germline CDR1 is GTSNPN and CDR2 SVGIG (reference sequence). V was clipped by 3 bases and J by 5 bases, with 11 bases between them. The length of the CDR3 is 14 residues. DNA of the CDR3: TGTGCCTGGAGGACTGATACCTGGGCCAACGTCCTGACTTTC. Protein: CAWRTDTWANVLTF.

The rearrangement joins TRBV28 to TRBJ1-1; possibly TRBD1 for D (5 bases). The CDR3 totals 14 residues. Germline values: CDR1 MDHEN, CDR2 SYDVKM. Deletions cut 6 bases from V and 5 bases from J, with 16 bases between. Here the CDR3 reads CASSRGGSETEAFF. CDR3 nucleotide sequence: TGTGCCAGCAGCCGGGGGGGGAGTGAGACTGAAGCTTTCTTT.

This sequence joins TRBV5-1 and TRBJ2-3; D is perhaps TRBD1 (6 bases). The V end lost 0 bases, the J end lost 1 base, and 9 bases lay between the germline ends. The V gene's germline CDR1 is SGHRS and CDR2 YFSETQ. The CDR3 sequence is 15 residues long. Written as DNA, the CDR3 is TGCGCCAGCAGCTTGGAGGGACATCGCACAGATACGCAGTATTTT. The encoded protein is CASSLEGHRTDTQYF.

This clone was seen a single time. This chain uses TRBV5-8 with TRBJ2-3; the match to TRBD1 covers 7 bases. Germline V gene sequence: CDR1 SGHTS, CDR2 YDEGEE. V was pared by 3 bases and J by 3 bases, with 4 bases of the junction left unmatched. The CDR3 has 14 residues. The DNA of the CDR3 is TGTGCCAGCAGCTCGGACAGGCCGACAGATACGCAGTATTTT. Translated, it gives CASSSDRPTDTQYF.

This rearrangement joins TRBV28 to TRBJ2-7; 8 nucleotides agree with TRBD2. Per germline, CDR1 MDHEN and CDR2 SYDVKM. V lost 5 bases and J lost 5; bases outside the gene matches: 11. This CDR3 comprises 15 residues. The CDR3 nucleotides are TGTGCCAGCAGTGCATGGTCAAGCGGGAGTCACGAGCAGTACTTC. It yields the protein CASSAWSSGSHEQYF.